The text below deals with one T cell receptor (beta chain). The sample comes from a study of control samples from healthy donors and cancer patients. Measured with immunoSEQ multiplex PCR; TCRdb has only the in-frame clones, and not every one. The sample has about 89,000 clones; approximately 86% are singletons. The length of the CDR3 is 14 residues. V was pared by 6 bases and J by 3 bases, with 6 bases of the junction left unmatched. CDR1 is LNHDA and CDR2 is SQIVND in the germline V gene (reference sequence). This rearrangement joins TRBV19 to TRBJ2-3, with 7 bases lining up with TRBD1. The sequence was collected from a man younger than 45 in good health. Sequencing input: blood. In DNA, the CDR3 is TGTGCCAGTAGCTTGGGACAGAGGACAGATACGCAGTATTTT. Translated, it gives CASSLGQRTDTQYF.